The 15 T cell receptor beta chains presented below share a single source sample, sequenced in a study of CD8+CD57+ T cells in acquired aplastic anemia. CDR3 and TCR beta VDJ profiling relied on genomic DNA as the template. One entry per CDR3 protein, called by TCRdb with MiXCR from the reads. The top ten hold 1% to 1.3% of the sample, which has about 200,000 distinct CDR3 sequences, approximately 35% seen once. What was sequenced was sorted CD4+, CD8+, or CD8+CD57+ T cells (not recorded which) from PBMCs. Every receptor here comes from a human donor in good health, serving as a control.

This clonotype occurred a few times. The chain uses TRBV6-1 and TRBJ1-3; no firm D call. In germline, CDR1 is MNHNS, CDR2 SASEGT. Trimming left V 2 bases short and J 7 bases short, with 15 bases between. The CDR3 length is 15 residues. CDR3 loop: CASSETAGPWNTIYF. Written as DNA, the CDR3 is TGTGCCAGCAGTGAAACGGCCGGACCCTGGAACACCATATATTTT.

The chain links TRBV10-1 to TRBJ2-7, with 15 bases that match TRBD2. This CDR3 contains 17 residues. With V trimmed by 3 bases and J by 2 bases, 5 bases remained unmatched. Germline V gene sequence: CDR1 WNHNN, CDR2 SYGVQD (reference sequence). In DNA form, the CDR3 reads TGCGCCAGCAGTGATGGACTAGCGGGAGGGACCCCCTACGAGCAGTACTTC. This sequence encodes CASSDGLAGGTPYEQYF.

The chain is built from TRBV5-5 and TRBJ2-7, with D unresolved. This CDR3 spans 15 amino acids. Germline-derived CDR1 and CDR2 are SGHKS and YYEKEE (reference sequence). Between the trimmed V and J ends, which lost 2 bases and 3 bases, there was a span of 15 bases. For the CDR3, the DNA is TGTGCCAGCAGCTTACCTAAGCCCTCGATCTACGAGCAGTACTTC. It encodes CASSLPKPSIYEQYF.

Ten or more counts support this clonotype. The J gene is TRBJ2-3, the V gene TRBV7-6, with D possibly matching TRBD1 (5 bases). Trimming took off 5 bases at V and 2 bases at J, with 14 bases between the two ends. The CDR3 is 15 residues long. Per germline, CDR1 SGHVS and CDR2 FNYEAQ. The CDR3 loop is CASSPATGFTDTQYF. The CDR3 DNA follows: TGTGCCAGCAGCCCCGCAACAGGCTTCACAGATACGCAGTATTTT.

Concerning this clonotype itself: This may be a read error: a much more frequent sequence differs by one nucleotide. The CDR3 nucleotides read TGTGCCAGCAGCTTTTCATCCAGGAAGCATTCACCCCTCCACTTT. Its protein product is CASSFSSRKHSPLHF. The chain is built from TRBV13 and TRBJ1-6; D uncertain. V shed 3 bases and J shed 8 bases, with 14 bases lying between them. Germline CDR1 reads PRHDT; CDR2 reads FYEKMQ (reference sequence). The CDR3 totals 15 residues.

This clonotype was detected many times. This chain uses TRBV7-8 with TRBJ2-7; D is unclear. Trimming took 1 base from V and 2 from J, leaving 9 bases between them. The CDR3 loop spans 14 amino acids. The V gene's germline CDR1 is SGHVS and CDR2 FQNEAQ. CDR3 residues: CASSLGPGPYEQYF. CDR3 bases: TGTGCCAGCAGCTTAGGTCCGGGCCCCTACGAGCAGTACTTC.

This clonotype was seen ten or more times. CDR3 loop: CASSLSTGSPLHF. The DNA for the CDR3 is TGCGCCAGCAGCTTGAGTACCGGTTCACCCCTCCACTTT. The chain carries TRBV5-1 and TRBJ1-6; D gene ambiguous. The ends were cut back, 1 base at V and 9 bases at J, with 8 bases in the middle. Germline CDR1 and CDR2: SGHRS and YFSETQ. The CDR3 sequence is 13 residues long.

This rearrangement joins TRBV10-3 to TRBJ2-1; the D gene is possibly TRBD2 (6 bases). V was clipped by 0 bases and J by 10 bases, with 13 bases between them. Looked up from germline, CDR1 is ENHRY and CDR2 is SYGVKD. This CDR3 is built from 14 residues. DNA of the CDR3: TGTGCCATCAGTGAGTCCCGGATTGCGGGAGAGCAGTTCTTC. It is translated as CAISESRIAGEQFF.

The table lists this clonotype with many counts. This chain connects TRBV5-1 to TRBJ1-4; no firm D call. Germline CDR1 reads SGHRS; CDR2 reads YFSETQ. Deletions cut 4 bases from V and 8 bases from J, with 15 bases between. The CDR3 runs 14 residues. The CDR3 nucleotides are TGCGCCAGCAGCCTTGGCGTGGGTGAGGAAAAACTGTTTTTT. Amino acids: CASSLGVGEEKLFF.

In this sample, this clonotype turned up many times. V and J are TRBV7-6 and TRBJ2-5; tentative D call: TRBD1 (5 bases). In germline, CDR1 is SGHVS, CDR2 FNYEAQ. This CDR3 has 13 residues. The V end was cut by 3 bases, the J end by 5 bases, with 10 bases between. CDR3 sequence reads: CASSFRVTETQYF. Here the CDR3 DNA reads TGTGCCAGCAGCTTCAGGGTGACGGAGACCCAGTACTTC.

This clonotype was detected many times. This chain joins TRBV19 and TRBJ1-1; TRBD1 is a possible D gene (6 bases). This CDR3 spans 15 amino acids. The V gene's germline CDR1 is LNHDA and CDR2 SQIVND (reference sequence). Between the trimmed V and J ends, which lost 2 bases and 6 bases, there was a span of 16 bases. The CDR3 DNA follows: TGTGCCAGTAGTATATCCCCAGGGGCTTTAGCTGAAGCTTTCTTT. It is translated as CASSISPGALAEAFF.

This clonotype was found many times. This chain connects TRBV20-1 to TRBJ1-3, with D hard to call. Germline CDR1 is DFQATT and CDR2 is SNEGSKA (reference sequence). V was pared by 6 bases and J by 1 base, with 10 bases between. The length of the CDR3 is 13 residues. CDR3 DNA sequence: TGCAGTGCGCCATCGGGTTCTGGAAACACCATATATTTT. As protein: CSAPSGSGNTIYF.

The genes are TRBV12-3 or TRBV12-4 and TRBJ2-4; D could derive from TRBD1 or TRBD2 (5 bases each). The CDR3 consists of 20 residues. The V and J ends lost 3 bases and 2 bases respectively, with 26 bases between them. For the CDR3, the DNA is TGTGCCAGCAGTTTGCACCAGGGCTTCGCCGCGGGTTTATCCAAAAACATTCAGTACTTC. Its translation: CASSLHQGFAAGLSKNIQYF.

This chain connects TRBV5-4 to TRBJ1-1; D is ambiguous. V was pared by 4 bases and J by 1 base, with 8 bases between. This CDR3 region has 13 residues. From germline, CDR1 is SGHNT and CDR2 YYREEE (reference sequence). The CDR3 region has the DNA TGTGCCAGCAGCCCTCCCCAGAACACTGAAGCTTTCTTT. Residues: CASSPPQNTEAFF.

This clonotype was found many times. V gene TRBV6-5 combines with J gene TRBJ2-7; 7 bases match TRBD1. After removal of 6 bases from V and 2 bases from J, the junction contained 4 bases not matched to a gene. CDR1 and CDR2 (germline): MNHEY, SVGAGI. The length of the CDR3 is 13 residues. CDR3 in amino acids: CASRRQGPYEQYF. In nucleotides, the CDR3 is TGTGCCAGCAGGAGACAGGGACCCTACGAGCAGTACTTC.